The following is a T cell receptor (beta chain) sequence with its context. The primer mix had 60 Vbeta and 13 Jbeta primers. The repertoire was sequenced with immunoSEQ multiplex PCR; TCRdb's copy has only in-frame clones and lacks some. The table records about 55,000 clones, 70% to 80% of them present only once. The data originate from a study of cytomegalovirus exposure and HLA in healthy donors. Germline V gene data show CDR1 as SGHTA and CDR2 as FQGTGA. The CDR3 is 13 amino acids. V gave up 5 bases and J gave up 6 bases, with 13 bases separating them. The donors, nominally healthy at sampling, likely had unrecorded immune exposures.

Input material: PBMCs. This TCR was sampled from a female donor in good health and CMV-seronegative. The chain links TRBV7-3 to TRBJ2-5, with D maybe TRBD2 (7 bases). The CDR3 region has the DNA TGTGCCAGCAGCAATTCGGGGGGCCAGACCCAGTACTTC. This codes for CASSNSGGQTQYF.